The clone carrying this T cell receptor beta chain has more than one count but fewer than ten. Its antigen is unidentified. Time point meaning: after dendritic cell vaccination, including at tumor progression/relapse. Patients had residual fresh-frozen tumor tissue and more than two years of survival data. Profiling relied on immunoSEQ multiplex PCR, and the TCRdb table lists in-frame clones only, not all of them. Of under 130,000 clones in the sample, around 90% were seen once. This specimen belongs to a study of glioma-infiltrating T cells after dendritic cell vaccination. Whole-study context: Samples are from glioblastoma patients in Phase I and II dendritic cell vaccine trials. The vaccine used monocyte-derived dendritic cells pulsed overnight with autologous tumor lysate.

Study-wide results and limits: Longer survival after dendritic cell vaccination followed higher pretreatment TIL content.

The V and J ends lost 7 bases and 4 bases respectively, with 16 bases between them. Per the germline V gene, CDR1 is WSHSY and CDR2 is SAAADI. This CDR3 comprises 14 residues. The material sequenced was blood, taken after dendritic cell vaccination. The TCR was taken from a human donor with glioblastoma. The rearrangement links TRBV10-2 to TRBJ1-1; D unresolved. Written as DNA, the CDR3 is TGCGCCAGCATTGGAGACTATTCGGGCACTGAAGCTTTCTTT. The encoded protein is CASIGDYSGTEAFF.